This TCR beta chain was sequenced for a study of blood T cell repertoires in COVID-19. Looking at the study overall: Sources were T cells, B-cell-depleted T cells, or PBMCs; the material itself was cDNA or gDNA.

The authors' processing: Researchers report that nucleated cell counts were estimated from reference gene primer amplification. The data were produced by immunoSEQ multiplex PCR, yet TCRdb's version contains in-frame clones alone and is incomplete. The V and J calls and the clone size are those of that table, but D and trimming were determined from the DNA. The top ten hold 9.2% of the sample, which has 72,000 or so clones, about 81% seen once. Germline CDR1 is MDHEN and CDR2 is SYDVKM. The CDR3 has 15 residues. Deletions cut 11 bases from V and 4 bases from J, with 24 bases between. Sequences were obtained from peripheral blood. The source is a human donor in a cohort sampled during active COVID-19. V usage is TRBV28 and J usage is TRBJ2-7, with a possible D match to TRBD1 (5 bases). CDR3 nucleotides: TGTGCCTCCCACACCCCTGGCAGGGCACCTTACGAGCAGTACTTC. Translated, it gives CASHTPGRAPYEQYF.